This TCR beta chain was obtained from a study of OX40 agonist ivuxolimab in advanced cancers. Study-level background: Patients took ivuxolimab, an agonistic anti-OX40 (CD134) antibody.

The data were produced by immunoSEQ multiplex PCR, yet TCRdb's version contains in-frame clones alone and is incomplete. Of around 50,000 clones in the sample, around nine tenths are singletons; the top ten hold roughly 0.67%. The germline CDR1 and CDR2 sequences are SGHRS and YFSETQ. The V and J ends lost 4 bases and 6 bases, in that order; junction bases with no gene match: 10. The CDR3 has 15 residues. V and J are TRBV5-1 and TRBJ2-3; TRBD2 agrees at 8 bases. The sample was CD4+ or CD8+ T cells sorted from blood, taken in a trial of the OX40 agonist ivuxolimab. The clonotype was recovered from an adult with an advanced solid tumor such as melanoma, head and neck, liver or kidney cancer. CDR3 loop: CASSQGLALGDTQYF. In nucleotides, the CDR3 is TGCGCCAGCAGCCAAGGACTAGCCCTGGGGGATACGCAGTATTTT.